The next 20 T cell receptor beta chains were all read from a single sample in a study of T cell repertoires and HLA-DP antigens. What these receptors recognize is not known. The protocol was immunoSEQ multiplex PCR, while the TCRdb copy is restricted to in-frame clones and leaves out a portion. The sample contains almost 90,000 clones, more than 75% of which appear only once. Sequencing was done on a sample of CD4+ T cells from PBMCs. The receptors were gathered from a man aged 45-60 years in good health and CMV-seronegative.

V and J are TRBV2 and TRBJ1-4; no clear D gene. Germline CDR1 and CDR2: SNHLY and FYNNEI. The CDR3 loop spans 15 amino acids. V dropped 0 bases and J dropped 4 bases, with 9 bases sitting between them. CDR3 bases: TGTGCCAGCAGTGAAGCGCGAGGGAATAATGAAAAACTGTTTTTT. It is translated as CASSEARGNNEKLFF.

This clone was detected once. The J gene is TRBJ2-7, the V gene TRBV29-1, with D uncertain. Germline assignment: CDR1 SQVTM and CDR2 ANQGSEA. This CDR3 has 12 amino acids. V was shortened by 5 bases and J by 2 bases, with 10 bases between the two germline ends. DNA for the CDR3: TGCAGCGTTTCTGAAGGGACCTACGAGCAGTACTTC. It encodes CSVSEGTYEQYF.

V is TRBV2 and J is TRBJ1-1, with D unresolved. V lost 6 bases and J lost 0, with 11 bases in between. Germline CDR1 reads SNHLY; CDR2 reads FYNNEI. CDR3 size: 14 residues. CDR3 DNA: TGTGCCAGCAGCAATCTTCTAATGAACACTGAAGCTTTCTTT. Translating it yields CASSNLLMNTEAFF.

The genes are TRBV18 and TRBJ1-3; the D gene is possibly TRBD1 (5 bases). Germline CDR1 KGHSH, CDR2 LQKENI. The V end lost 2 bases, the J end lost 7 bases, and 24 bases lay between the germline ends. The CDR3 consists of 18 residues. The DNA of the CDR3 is TGTGCCAGCTCACCAGGGGGACGGAGCCAAATTTCGTCGAACACCATATATTTT. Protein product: CASSPGGRSQISSNTIYF.

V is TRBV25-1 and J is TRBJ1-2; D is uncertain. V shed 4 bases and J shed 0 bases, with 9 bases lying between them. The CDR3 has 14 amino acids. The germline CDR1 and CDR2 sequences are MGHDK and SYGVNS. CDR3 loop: CASSGSGANYGYTF. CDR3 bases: TGTGCCAGCAGTGGGAGTGGAGCTAACTATGGCTACACCTTC.

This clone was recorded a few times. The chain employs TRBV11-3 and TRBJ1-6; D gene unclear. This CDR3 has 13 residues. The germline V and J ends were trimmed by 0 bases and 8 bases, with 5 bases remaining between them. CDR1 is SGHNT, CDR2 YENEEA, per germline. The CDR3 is CASSLDGYSPLHF. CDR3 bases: TGTGCCAGCAGCTTAGATGGATATTCACCCCTCCACTTT.

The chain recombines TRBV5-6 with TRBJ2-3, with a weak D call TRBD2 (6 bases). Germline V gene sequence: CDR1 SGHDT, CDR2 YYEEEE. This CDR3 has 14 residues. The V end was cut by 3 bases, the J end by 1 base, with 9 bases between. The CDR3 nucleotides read TGTGCCAGCAGCTATGAGCGGGGCACAGATACGCAGTATTTT. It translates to CASSYERGTDTQYF.

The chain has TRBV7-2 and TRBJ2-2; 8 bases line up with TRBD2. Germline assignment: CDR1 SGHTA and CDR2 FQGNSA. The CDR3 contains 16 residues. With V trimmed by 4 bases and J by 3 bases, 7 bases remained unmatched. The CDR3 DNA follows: TGTGCCAGCAGCTCCCAAGCGGGGGCCTACACCGGGGAGCTGTTTTTT. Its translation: CASSSQAGAYTGELFF.

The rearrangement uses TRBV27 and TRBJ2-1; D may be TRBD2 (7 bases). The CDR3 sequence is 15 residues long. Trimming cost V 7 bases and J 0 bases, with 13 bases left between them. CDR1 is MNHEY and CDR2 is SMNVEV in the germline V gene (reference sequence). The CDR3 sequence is CASTSGGFSYNEQFF. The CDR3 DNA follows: TGTGCCAGCACCTCGGGGGGCTTCTCCTACAATGAGCAGTTCTTC.

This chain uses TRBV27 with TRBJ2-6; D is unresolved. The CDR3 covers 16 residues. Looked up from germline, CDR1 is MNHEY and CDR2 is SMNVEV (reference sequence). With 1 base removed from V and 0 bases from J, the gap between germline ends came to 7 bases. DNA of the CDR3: TGTGCCAGCAGTTTATACGGAATCTCTGGGGCCAACGTCCTGACTTTC. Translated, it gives CASSLYGISGANVLTF. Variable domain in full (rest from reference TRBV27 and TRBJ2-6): EAQVTQNPRYLITVTGKKLTVTCSQNMNHEYMSWYRQDPGLGLRQIYYSMNVEVTDKGDVPEGYKVSRKEKRNFPLILESPSPNQTSLYFCASSLYGISGANVLTFGAGSRLTVL.

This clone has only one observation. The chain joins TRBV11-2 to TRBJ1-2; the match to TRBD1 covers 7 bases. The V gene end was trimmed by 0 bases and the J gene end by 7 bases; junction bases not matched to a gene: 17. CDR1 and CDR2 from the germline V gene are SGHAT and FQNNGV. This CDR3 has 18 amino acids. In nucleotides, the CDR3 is TGTGCCAGCAGCTTAGAACCCCGGGGGACAGTGGGGGCGATTGGCTACACCTTC. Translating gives CASSLEPRGTVGAIGYTF.

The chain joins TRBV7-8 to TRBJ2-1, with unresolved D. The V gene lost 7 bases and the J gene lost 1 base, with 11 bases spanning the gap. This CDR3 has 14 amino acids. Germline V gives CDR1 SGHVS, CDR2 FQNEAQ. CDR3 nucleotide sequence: TGTGCCAGCACAGCACTCGTTTCCTACAATGAGCAGTTCTTC. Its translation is CASTALVSYNEQFF.

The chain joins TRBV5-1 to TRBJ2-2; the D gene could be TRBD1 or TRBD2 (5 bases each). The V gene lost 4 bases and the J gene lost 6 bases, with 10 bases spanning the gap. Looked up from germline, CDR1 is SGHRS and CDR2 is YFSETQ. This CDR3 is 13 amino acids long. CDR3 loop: CASSTWGSGELFF. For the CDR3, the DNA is TGCGCCAGCAGCACCTGGGGGTCCGGGGAGCTGTTTTTT.

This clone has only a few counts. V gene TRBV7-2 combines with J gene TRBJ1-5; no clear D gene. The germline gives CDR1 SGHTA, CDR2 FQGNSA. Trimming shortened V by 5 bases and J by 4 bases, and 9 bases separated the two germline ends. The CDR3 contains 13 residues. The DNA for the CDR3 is TGTGCCAGCAGCCAAACGACGAATCAGCCCCAGCATTTT. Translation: CASSQTTNQPQHF.

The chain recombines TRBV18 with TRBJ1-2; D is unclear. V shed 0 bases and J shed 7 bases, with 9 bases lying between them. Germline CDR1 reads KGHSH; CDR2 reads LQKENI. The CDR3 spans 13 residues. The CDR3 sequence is CASSPPVEVGYTF. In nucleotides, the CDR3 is TGTGCCAGCTCACCACCTGTAGAGGTTGGCTACACCTTC.

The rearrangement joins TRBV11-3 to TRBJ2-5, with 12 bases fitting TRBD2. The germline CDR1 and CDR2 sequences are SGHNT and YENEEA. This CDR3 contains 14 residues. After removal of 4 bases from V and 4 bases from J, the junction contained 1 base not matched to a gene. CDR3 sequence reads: CASSSGLAGETQYF. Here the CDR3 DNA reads TGTGCCAGCAGCTCGGGACTAGCGGGAGAGACCCAGTACTTC. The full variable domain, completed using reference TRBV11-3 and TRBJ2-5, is EAGVVQSPRYKIIEKKQPVAFWCNPISGHNTLYWYLQNLGQGPELLIRYENEEAVDDSQLPKDRFSAERLKGVDSTLKIQPAELGDSAVYLCASSSGLAGETQYFGPGTRLLVL.

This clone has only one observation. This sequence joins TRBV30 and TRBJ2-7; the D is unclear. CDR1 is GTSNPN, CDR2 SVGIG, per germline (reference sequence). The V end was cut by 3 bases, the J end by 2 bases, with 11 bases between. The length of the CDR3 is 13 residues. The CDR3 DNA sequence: TGTGCCTGGAGCCCGGGCTTCACCTACGAGCAGTACTTC. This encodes CAWSPGFTYEQYF.

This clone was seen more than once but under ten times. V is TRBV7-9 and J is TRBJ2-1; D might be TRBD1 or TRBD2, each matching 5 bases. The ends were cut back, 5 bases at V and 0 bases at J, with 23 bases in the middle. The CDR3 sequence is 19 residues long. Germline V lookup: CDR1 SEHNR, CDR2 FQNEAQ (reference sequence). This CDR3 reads CASSPGRAGDVSSYNEQFF. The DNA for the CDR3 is TGTGCCAGCAGCCCGGGACGGGCCGGGGACGTGAGCTCCTACAATGAGCAGTTCTTC. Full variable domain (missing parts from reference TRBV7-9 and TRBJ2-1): DTGVSQNPRHKITKRGQNVTFRCDPISEHNRLYWYRQTLGQGPEFLTYFQNEAQLEKSRLLSDRFSAERPKGSFSTLEIQRTEQGDSAMYLCASSPGRAGDVSSYNEQFFGPGTRLTVL.

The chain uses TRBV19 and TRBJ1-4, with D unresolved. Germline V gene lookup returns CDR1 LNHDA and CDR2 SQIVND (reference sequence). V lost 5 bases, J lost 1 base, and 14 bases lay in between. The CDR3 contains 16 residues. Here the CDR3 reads CASSEPRTGTNEKLFF. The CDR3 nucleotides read TGTGCCAGTAGTGAACCCCGTACGGGAACTAATGAAAAACTGTTTTTT.

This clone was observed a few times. The CDR3 DNA reads as TGTGCCAGCAGTGACCCTTGGGACAGTAATGAAAAACTGTTTTTT. It encodes CASSDPWDSNEKLFF. The chain joins TRBV2 to TRBJ1-4; 7 nucleotides agree with TRBD1. The germline CDR1 and CDR2 sequences are SNHLY and FYNNEI. J lost 4 bases, V lost 3 bases, and 5 bases had no gene match. This CDR3 contains 15 residues.